A single T cell receptor beta chain is shown here with its context. This clone's antigen is unknown. Nothing much larger sits one base from this clone, and base qualities are not available. Libraries were constructed by RT-PCR. The run used an Illumina HiSeq 2500. In TCRdb, the public reads were trimmed at Q25 with fastp and aligned with MiXCR, with productive beta chains retained. When rows share a CDR3 protein, they turn into one entry using the most common DNA and genes. This sample is represented by fewer than 800,000 distinct CDR3 sequences; more than 15% of them were singletons. In total, the top ten clones hold around 10% of the sample. CDR1 and CDR2 are drawn from the germline V gene (reference sequence): DFQATT, SNEGSKA. Germline trimming amounts to 3 bases on V and 3 bases on J, with 8 as the count of junction bases outside the gene matches. The CDR3 goes from the cysteine to the phenylalanine over 14 residues. The entry retains the CDR3 DNA only, 42 bases that are in frame from base 1.

The data are from a study of response to subunit inactivated influenza vaccine (dated by TCRdb to the late 2010s). Turning to the overall study: To follow how T cells responded to a trivalent subunit inactivated influenza vaccine, the researchers relied on deep quantitative profiling of the T cell receptor repertoire.

The study at large found these results: According to the authors, only a limited number of new T cells may be recruited by each seasonal influenza vaccination.

The TCR comes from a man between 50 and 59 years old who received an inactivated influenza vaccine. Donor details come from another sample of the same person, matched by shared clones. The receptor chain draws on TRBV20-1 and TRBJ2-7; a stretch of 7 junction bases matches TRBD1. The sequencing here drew on PBMCs from blood, taken roughly 12 days after vaccination. In nucleotides, the sequence is TGCAGTGCTAGTCTAGGACAGGCTGGCTACGAGCAGTACTTC. Its protein is CSASLGQAGYEQYF.